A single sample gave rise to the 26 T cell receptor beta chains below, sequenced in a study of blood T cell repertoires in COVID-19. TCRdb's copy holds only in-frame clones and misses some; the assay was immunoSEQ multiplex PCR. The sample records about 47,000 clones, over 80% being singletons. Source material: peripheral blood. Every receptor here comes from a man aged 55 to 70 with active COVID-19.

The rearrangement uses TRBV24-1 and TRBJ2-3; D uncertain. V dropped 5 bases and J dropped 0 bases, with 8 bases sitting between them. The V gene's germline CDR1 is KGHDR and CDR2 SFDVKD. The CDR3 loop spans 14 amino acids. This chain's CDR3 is CATSAFTSTDTQYF. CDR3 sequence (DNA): TGTGCCACCAGTGCCTTTACAAGCACAGATACGCAGTATTTT.

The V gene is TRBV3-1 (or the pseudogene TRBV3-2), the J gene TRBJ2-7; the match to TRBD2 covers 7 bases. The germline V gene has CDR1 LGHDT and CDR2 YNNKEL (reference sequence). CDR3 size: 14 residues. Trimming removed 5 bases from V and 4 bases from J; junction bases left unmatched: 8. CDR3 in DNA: TGTGCCAGCAGCTACCAGACTAGCAGATACGAGCAGTACTTC. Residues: CASSYQTSRYEQYF.

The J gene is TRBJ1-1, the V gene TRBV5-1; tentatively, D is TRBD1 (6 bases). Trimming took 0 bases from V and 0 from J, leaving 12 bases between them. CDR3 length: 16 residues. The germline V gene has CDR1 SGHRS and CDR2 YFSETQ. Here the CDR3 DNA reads TGCGCCAGCAGCTTGGATACAGGGAATATGAACACTGAAGCTTTCTTT. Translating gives CASSLDTGNMNTEAFF.

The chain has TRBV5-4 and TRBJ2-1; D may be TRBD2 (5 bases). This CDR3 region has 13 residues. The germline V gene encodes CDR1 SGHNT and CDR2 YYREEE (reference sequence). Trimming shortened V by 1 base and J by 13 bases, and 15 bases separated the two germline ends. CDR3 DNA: TGTGCCAGCAGCTTGCGACCCGGGGAACCTCAGTTCTTC. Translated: CASSLRPGEPQFF.

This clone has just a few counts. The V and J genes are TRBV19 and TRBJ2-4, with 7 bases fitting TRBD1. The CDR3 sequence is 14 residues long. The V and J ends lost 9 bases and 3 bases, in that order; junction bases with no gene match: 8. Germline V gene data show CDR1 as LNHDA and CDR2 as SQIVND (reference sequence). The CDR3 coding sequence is TGTGCCAGCACCGCCGGACAGGTCAAAAACATTCAGTACTTC. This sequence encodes CASTAGQVKNIQYF.

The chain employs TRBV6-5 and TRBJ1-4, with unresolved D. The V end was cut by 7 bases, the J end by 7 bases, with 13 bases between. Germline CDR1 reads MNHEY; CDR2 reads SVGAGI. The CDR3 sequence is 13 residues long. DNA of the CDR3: TGTGCCAGCAAGCCGGGTCTGGGTGAAAAACTGTTTTTT. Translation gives CASKPGLGEKLFF.

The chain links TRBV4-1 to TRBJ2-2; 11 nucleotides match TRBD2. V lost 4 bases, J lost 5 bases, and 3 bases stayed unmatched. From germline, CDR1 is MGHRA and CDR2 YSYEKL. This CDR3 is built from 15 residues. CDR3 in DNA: TGCGCCAGCAGCCCGACTAGCGGGAAGACCGGGGAGCTGTTTTTT. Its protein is CASSPTSGKTGELFF.

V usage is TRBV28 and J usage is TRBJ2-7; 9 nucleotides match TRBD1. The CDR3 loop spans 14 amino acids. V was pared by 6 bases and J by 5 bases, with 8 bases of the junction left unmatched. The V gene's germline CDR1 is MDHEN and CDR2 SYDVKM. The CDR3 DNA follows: TGTGCCAGCAGACCGGGACAGGGTTTCCACGAGCAGTACTTC. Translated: CASRPGQGFHEQYF.

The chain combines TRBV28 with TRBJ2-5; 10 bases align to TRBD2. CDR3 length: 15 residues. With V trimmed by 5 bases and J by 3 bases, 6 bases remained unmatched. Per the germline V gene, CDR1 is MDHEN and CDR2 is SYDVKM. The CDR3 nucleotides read TGTGCCAGCAGTCTTCTAGCGGGAGATGAAGAGACCCAGTACTTC. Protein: CASSLLAGDEETQYF. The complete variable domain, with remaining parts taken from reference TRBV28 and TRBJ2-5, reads DVKVTQSSRYLVKRTGEKVFLECVQDMDHENMFWYRQDPGLGLRLIYFSYDVKMKEKGDIPEGYSVSREKKERFSLILESASTNQTSMYLCASSLLAGDEETQYFGPGTRLLVL.

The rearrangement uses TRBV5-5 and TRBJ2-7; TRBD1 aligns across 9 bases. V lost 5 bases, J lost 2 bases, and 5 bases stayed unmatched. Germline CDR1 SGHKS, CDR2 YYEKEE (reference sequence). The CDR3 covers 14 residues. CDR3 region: CASSPGTGTYEQYF. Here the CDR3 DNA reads TGTGCCAGCAGTCCTGGGACAGGGACCTACGAGCAGTACTTC.

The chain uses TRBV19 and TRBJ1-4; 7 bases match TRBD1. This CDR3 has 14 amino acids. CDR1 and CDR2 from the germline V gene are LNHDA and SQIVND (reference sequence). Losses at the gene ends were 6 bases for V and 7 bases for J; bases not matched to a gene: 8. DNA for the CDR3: TGTGCCAGTAGAAAAATAGGACAGGCTGAAAAACTGTTTTTT. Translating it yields CASRKIGQAEKLFF.

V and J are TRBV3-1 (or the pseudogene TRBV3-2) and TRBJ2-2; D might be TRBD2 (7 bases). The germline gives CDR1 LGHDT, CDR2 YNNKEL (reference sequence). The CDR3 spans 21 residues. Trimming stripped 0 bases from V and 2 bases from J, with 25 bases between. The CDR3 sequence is CASSQDQKRGLQGLNTGELFF. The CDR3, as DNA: TGTGCCAGCAGCCAAGATCAAAAGCGGGGACTACAGGGACTTAACACCGGGGAGCTGTTTTTT.

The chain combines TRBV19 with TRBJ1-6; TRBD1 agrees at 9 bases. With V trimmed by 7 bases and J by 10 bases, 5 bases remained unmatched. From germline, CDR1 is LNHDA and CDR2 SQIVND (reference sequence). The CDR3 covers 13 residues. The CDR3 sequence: CASKQGAGSPLHF. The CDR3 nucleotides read TGTGCCAGTAAACAGGGGGCTGGGTCACCCCTCCACTTT.

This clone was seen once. The CDR3 DNA reads as TGTGCCAGCAGCCGACGGGACTCCAACAACAATGAGCAGTTCTTC. This gives the protein CASSRRDSNNNEQFF. V usage is TRBV7-9 and J usage is TRBJ2-1; TRBD2 might be the D (6 bases). Germline-derived CDR1 and CDR2 are SEHNR and FQNEAQ (reference sequence). The CDR3 consists of 15 residues. Deletions cut 5 bases from V and 5 bases from J, with 16 bases between.

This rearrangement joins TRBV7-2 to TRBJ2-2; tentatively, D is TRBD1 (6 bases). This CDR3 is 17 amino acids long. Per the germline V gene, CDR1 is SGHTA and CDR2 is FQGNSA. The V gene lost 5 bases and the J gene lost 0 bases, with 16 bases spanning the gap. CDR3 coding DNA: TGTGCCAGCAGCCCTCCCCGGGGACATGCGAACACCGGGGAGCTGTTTTTT. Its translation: CASSPPRGHANTGELFF.

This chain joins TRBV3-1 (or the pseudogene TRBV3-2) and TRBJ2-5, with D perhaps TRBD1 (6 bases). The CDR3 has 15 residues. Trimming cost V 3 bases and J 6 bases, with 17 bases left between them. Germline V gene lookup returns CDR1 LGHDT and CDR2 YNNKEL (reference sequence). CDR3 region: CASSHGLGAGKTQYF. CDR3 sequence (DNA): TGTGCCAGCAGCCATGGGCTGGGGGCCGGGAAGACCCAGTACTTC.

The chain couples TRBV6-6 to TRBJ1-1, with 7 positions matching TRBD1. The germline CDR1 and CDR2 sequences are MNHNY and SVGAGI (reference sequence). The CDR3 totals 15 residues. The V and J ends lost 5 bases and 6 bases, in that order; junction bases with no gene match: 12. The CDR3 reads CASSKSDRYQSEAFF. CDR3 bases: TGTGCCAGCAGTAAATCGGACAGGTATCAGTCTGAAGCTTTCTTT.

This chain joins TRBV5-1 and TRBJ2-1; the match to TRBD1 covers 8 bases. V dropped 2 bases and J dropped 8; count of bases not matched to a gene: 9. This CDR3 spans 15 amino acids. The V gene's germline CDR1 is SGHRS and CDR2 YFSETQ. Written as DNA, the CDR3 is TGCGCCAGCAGCTTCGGACAGGGAAGGGTAGATGAGCAGTTCTTC. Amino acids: CASSFGQGRVDEQFF.

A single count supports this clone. The CDR3, as DNA: TGTGCCACCAGCAGAGTCCGGGAAGGTGGCTACACCTTC. Translation gives CATSRVREGGYTF. V and J are TRBV15 and TRBJ1-2; no reliable D call. Per germline, CDR1 LNHNV and CDR2 YYDKDF (reference sequence). CDR3 length: 13 amino acids. Trimming stripped 1 base from V and 7 bases from J, with 10 bases between.

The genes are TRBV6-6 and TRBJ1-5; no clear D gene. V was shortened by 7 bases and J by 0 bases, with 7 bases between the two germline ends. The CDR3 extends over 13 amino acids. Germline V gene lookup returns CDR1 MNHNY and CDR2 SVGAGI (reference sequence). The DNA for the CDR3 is TGTGCCAGCAATATTTATAGCAATCAGCCCCAGCATTTT. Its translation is CASNIYSNQPQHF.

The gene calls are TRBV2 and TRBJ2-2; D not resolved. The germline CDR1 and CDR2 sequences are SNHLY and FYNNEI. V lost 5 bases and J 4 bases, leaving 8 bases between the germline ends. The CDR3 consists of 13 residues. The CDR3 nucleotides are TGTGCCAGCAGTACCGACTCCACCGGGGAGCTGTTTTTT. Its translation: CASSTDSTGELFF.

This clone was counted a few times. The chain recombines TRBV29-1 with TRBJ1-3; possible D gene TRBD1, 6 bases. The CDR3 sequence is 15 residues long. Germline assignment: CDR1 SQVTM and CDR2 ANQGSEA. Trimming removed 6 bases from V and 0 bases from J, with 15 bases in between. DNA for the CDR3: TGCAGCGTCCTCGGGACAAGGAGCTCTGGAAACACCATATATTTT. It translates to CSVLGTRSSGNTIYF.

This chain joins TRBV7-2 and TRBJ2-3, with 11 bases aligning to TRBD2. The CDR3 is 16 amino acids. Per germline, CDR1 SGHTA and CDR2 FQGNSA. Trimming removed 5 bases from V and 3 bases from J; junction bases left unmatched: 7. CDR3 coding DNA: TGTGCCAGCAGCCGTAGCGGGGGGGCCCGTACAGATACGCAGTATTTT. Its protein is CASSRSGGARTDTQYF.

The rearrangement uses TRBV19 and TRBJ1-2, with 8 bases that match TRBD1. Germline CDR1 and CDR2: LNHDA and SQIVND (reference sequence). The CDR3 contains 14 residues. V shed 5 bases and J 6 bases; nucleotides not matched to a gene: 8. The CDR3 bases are TGTGCCAGTAGTGGCCGGGACAGGCTTAATGGCTACACCTTC. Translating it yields CASSGRDRLNGYTF.

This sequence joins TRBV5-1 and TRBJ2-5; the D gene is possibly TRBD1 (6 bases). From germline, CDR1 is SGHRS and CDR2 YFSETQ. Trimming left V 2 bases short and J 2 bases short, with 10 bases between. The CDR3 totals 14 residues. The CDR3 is CASSLGTYQETQYF. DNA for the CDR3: TGCGCCAGCAGCTTAGGGACATATCAAGAGACCCAGTACTTC.

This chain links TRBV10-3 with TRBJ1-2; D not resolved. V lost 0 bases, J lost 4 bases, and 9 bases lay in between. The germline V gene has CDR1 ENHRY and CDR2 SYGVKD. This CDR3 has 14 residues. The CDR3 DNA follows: TGTGCCATCAGTGAGTCTGAGGGAGTCTATGGCTACACCTTC. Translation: CAISESEGVYGYTF.